One TCR beta chain is described in this entry. Documented time point: blood 2 weeks post-SBRT. Treatment of the sample: 15 Gy SBRT to primary tumor, nephrectomy 4 weeks later. After SBRT, blood was collected at 2 and 4 weeks, plus baseline. This entry is derived from a study of radiation and T cells in renal cell carcinoma. TCRdb's copy holds only in-frame clones and misses some; the assay was immunoSEQ multiplex PCR. The table lists 25,000 to 30,000 clones, roughly 80% of them singletons. The sequencing here drew on blood, taken from a patient whose treatment included radiotherapy and nephrectomy. The TCR comes from a man between 60 and 70 years old with renal cell carcinoma.

CDR3: CASSKAARLGVEQYF. The CDR3 bases are TGTGCCAGCAGCAAAGCTGCGCGCCTTGGCGTCGAGCAGTACTTC. The rearrangement joins TRBV21-1 to TRBJ2-7. TRBV21-1 is assigned pseudogene status. CDR3 length equals 15 residues.